The 6 T cell receptor beta chains below were found in one sample sequenced in a study of beta chain features in type 1 diabetes. Expressed TCRB transcripts were sequenced because the isolated RNA had all been reverse transcribed beforehand. The table came from immunoSEQ multiplex PCR; TCRdb's copy has only in-frame clones and leaves some out. The data contain 900,000 or so clones, roughly 15% of them singletons. The material sequenced was naive CD4+ T cells from blood. The receptors stem from a woman younger than 35 in good health.

This chain links TRBV18 with TRBJ1-1; D is perhaps TRBD1 (6 bases). Germline V CDR1 and CDR2: KGHSH, LQKENI. V lost 6 bases, J lost 4 bases, and 15 bases lay in between. This CDR3 is built from 14 residues. CDR3: CASSAEGVLTEAFF. The DNA of the CDR3 is TGTGCCAGCTCCGCGGAGGGGGTCCTCACTGAAGCTTTCTTT.

The genes are TRBV27 and TRBJ2-1, with D tentatively TRBD2 (6 bases). The CDR3 runs 16 residues. Germline values: CDR1 MNHEY, CDR2 SMNVEV (reference sequence). V dropped 5 bases and J dropped 0 bases, with 14 bases sitting between them. CDR3 protein: CASSPSSVSSYNEQFF. As DNA, the CDR3 is TGTGCCAGCAGTCCATCTAGCGTGAGCTCCTACAATGAGCAGTTCTTC.

This chain uses TRBV14 with TRBJ2-7, with 7 bases identical to TRBD2. CDR3 length: 15 residues. The germline CDR1 and CDR2 sequences are SGHDN and FVKESK. After removal of 6 bases from V and 0 bases from J, the junction contained 8 bases not matched to a gene. CDR3 in DNA: TGTGCCAGCAGTCAGAACCGGGACTACTCCTACGAGCAGTACTTC. Protein product: CASSQNRDYSYEQYF.

The chain employs TRBV7-2 and TRBJ2-4; either TRBD1 or TRBD2 may supply D (5 bases each). CDR1 SGHTA and CDR2 FQGNSA come from the germline V gene. The CDR3 runs to 14 residues. Deletions cut 5 bases from V and 8 bases from J, with 16 bases between. Here the CDR3 DNA reads TGTGCCAGCAGCCCGGGGCAGGGTTCGGACATTCAGTACTTC. Residues: CASSPGQGSDIQYF.

This clone turned up a few times. V usage is TRBV11-2 and J usage is TRBJ2-1; TRBD1 aligns across 9 bases. Germline trimming cut 4 bases from V and 5 bases from J; bases unmatched to any gene: 6. The CDR3 is made up of 15 amino acids. CDR1 and CDR2 from the germline V gene are SGHAT and FQNNGV. The CDR3 DNA sequence: TGTGCCAGCAGCTCTACCGGGACAGGGCACAATGAGCAGTTCTTC. Amino acid sequence: CASSSTGTGHNEQFF.

V gene TRBV18 combines with J gene TRBJ2-4, with 7 bases that match TRBD1. The V gene's germline CDR1 is KGHSH and CDR2 LQKENI. CDR3 size: 14 residues. Trimming at V came to 4 bases and at J to 2 bases, leaving 2 bases not matched to a gene. The CDR3 DNA reads as TGTGCCAGCTCACGGGACAGTTCCAAAAACATTCAGTACTTC. This encodes CASSRDSSKNIQYF.